This T cell receptor (beta chain) was sequenced for a study of blood T cell repertoires in COVID-19. Study information: Italy, Spain and the United States were the sources of the convalescent and acute COVID-19 samples.

Between the trimmed V and J ends, which lost 0 bases and 6 bases, there was a span of 9 bases. This CDR3 region has 13 residues. Looked up from germline, CDR1 is GTSNPN and CDR2 is SVGIG (reference sequence). Generated by immunoSEQ multiplex PCR, the TCRdb table keeps only in-frame clones and is missing some. This sample has 250,000 to 300,000 clones, with around 86% found just once. This chain links TRBV30 with TRBJ1-5; D is unresolved. The sequence came from a man in his late teens or twenties who had recovered from COVID-19. Sequenced sample: PBMCs or T cells enriched from blood (not recorded which). This chain's CDR3 is CAWSVHSGQPQHF. The CDR3 nucleotides read TGTGCCTGGAGTGTACACTCGGGTCAGCCCCAGCATTTT.